This T cell receptor (beta chain) stems from a study of blood T cells in healthy people across ages. This clonotype was counted between two and nine times. Then a second PCR, running about 6 to 12 cycles, was carried out with a sample-barcoded 5' primer and a J-beta primer mix. TCRdb called the 5' RACE reads again in MiXCR, with one record for every CDR3 protein. The repertoire consists of fewer than 1,200,000 distinct CDR3 sequences, with approximately 25% occurring once and the leading ten covering 0.75%. Trimming left V 6 bases short and J 3 bases short, with 26 bases between. The CDR3 extends over 17 amino acids. Germline V gene data show CDR1 as SQVTM and CDR2 as ANQGSEA. These records were also assigned to another study, of T cells of mothers and their children. That study adds: Input to cDNA synthesis comprised all extracted RNA, at a ratio of roughly 1.6 ug per 15 ul.

The V call is TRBV29-1, the J call TRBJ1-1, with D possibly TRBD1 on 5 matching bases. The sequenced sample was blood. The receptor comes from a girl aged 2 to 10 in good health. In nucleotides, the CDR3 is TGCAGCGTCCAATACCGGGGACGCAACCCCTGGGACACTGAAGCTTTCTTT. This sequence encodes CSVQYRGRNPWDTEAFF.